Listed here is a single T cell receptor beta chain. The entry originates in a study of monozygotic twins with cystic fibrosis. The V and J ends lost 2 bases and 1 base respectively, with 11 bases between them. The CDR3 has 15 amino acids. From germline, CDR1 is SGHTA and CDR2 FQGNSA. Produced via immunoSEQ multiplex PCR; TCRdb's table is partial and in-frame only. The data show 35,000 or so clones, nearly 85% seen once. Sequenced material: blood. V usage is TRBV7-2 and J usage is TRBJ1-1; TRBD1 might be the D (5 bases). The sequence was collected from a girl aged 2 to 10 with cystic fibrosis. The CDR3 region is CASSLSLDRNTEAFF. In nucleotides, the CDR3 is TGTGCCAGCAGCTTATCCCTAGACAGGAACACTGAAGCTTTCTTT.